The 6 T cell receptor beta chains reported below all come from one sample, sequenced in a study of CXCR3-negative and CXCR3-positive naive CD8 T cells. No antigen is known for these receptors. General study points: CXCR3-positive naive cells had TRB CDR3s that were more hydrophobic than CXCR3-negative naive cells had.

Researchers prepared the TRB cDNA libraries using 5' RACE with UMI labels. Reanalyzing the 5' RACE reads, TCRdb keeps one entry per CDR3 protein, without DNA. The sample's table shows 150,000 to 180,000 distinct CDR3 sequences. Sequencing used naive CXCR3+ CD8+ T cells from blood. The subset: CD45RO-CCR7+CD27+CD95- naive CD8+ T cells expressing CXCR3 (TNR3+). Receptor source: a human donor in good health. Some clones in this sample may be carry-over from other donors' samples.

The chain combines TRBV7-9 with TRBJ2-1. CDR3 length: 14 amino acids. Germline V gene data show CDR1 as SEHNR and CDR2 as FQNEAQ (reference sequence). This CDR3 reads CASSAVNGFNEQFF.

The chain links TRBV4-2 to TRBJ2-7. This CDR3 has 14 residues. Germline assignment: CDR1 LGHNA and CDR2 YNFKEQ. The CDR3 loop reads CASSQSYGRYEQYF.

This chain uses TRBV4-3 with TRBJ2-3; TCRdb calls TRBD2, which cannot be checked without DNA. The germline gives CDR1 LGHNA, CDR2 YSLEER. CDR3 length: 15 amino acids. CDR3 sequence reads: CASSQGGRATDTQYF.

The rearrangement uses TRBV9 and TRBJ1-6; the D gene TCRdb calls, TRBD1, cannot be checked with no DNA. Germline V gene lookup returns CDR1 SGDLS and CDR2 YYNGEE. This CDR3 is built from 15 residues. The CDR3 sequence: CASSVEDRGDSPLHF.

The rearrangement uses TRBV12-3 or TRBV12-4 and TRBJ2-3; TCRdb selects TRBD2, and the lack of DNA leaves this call unchecked. The CDR3 is 14 amino acids. CDR3 loop: CASSLWEGRDTQYF.

J is TRBJ1-1 and V is TRBV19; the D gene TCRdb calls, TRBD1, cannot be checked with no DNA. The CDR3 contains 13 residues. Per the germline V gene, CDR1 is LNHDA and CDR2 is SQIVND (reference sequence). CDR3 sequence: CASCGMRGTEAFF.